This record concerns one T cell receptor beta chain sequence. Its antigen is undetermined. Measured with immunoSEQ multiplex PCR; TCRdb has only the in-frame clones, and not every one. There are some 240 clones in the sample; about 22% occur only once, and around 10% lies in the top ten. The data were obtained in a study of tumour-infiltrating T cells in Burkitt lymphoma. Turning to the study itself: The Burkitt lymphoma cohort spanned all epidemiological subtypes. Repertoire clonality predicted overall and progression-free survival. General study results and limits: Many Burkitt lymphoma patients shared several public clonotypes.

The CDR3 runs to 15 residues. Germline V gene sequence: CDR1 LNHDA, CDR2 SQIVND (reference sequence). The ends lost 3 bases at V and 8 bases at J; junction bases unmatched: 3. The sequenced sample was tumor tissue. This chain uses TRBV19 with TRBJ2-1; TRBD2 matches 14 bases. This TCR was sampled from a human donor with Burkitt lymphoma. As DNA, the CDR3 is TGTGCCAGTAGTATGGGGACTAGCGGGAGCTATGAGCAGTTCTTC. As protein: CASSMGTSGSYEQFF.